This TCR beta chain is drawn from a study of shared clonotypes between healthy human individuals (dated by TCRdb to 2020 to 2022). Context from the whole study: The cohort comprised two women and a few men aged 18 to 49 years. For each donor, CD4 naive and CD4 memory were each given three plates, CD8 naive was given two plates, and CD8 memory was given one plate. Blood TCR repertoires of a handful of healthy adults were deeply sequenced to estimate repertoire size and the extent of clonotype sharing between individuals. Different laboratories and diverse techniques were used to prepare libraries and sequence TCR repertoires, to increase sequencing depth and limit assay-specific biases. Between about 0.8 and 9 billion PBMCs per donor were obtained by leukapheresis.

The donors were healthy, HIV-negative adults with no recently reported acute infections or vaccinations. All donors were Caucasian adults living in Nashville, Tennessee, USA. Magnetic negative selection was used to enrich CD4+ T cells, after which naive cells were positively selected on CD45RA and the negative fraction became the memory subset. After blood collection by leukapheresis, PBMCs were isolated using Ficoll-Histopaque density gradient centrifugation and then cryopreserved in the vapor phase of liquid nitrogen. Analytical flow cytometry was used to check the purity and quantity of each magnetically sorted T cell population. Genomic DNA was isolated from every sorted fraction and measured by UV absorbance on a Nanodrop 2000c. Using the deep immunoSEQ assay, multiplex PCR amplified TCR CDR3 regions from genomic DNA. Genomic DNA extracted from each cell subset was distributed evenly over all wells of several immunoSEQ 96-well plates, and each plate served as one replicate. For sorted subsets, about 210 ng of genomic DNA, equivalent to around 30,000 T cell genomes, went into each replicate PCR. Purified libraries were measured with a Qubit 3.0 fluorometer, size-checked on a Bioanalyzer 2100, and measured again with the KAPA Library Quantification kit. Every immunoSEQ 96-well plate was sequenced on a dedicated single-read 150-cycle Illumina NextSeq 550 flow cell. The published analysis was carried out like this. The immunoSEQ output contained only junctional sequences without quality scores, so filtering could not match that applied to full-length reads. To assign V/J genes and CDR3, sequences were annotated using PyIR, a Python wrapper for IgBLAST v1.9, with IMGT germline references. Reads with weak V/J assignments (E-value above 1e-6), missing CDR3, stop codons, out-of-frame junctions, or ambiguous translated residues were removed. A V3J clonotype was defined by an identical inferred V gene, J gene, and CDR3 amino acid sequence. Percentage overlap between repertoires was computed as shared unique clonotypes divided by the size of the smaller repertoire. Repertoire richness was assessed with RTK rarefaction, the Chao1 estimator, and Recon v2.1 estimates of unobserved clonotypes. For all TCRbeta clonotypes obtained by the gDNA method from several donors, generation probabilities were computed with OLGA. TCRdb provides this immuneACCESS table in a form limited to in-frame rearrangements. Some clones are lacking; in checked studies, under half of them reflect an unresolved V gene, and why the rest are absent is not known. The V and J calls and clone size come from that table; D and trimming were worked out from the DNA. The sample data list about 1.1 million clones, and around 82% of these were observed just once. The top ten clonotypes cover approximately 0.5% of the sample.

The junction carries 4 bases between V and J, which are trimmed by 1 base and 2 bases respectively. The CDR3 measures 13 amino acids from cysteine to phenylalanine. Solely the CDR3 DNA is kept, with 39 bases framed from the first base. From the germline V gene (reference sequence), CDR1 is SEHNR and CDR2 is FQNEAQ. On this clone: The antigen it recognizes is unknown. The sample holds no much larger clone one base away, and base qualities are not on file.

Study-wide conclusions, independent of this receptor: Higher generation probabilities were observed for clonotypes shared by all four sorted-subset donors than for non-shared clonotypes. Larger estimated clonotype richness was generally found for naive subsets than for memory subsets. Across four donors, approximately 5% of naive CD4, approximately 3.5% of naive CD8, about 2.3% of memory CD4, and 0.4% to 0.45% of memory CD8 clonotypes were shared. Incomplete sequencing was indicated by rarefaction of sorted-subset datasets, despite the large sequencing depth. Based on pairwise subsampling, the degree of clonotype sharing among donors was expected to be affected by sequencing depth. Because the study included a small number of donors, the genetic and exposure-history diversity represented was limited. Sampling was limited to blood, and TCR repertoires in tissue likely differ from TCR repertoires in blood.

The V and J segments used are TRBV7-9 and TRBJ2-3, with the D gene call left open. The sequence was collected from a man in his late teens or twenties in good health. Some clones in this sample may be carry-over from other donors' samples. The specimen was memory CD4+ T cells from PBMCs. The cell subset or site label corresponds to: CD45RA-negative fraction. The CDR3 corresponds to CASSLGLTDTQYF. Here is the DNA: TGTGCCAGCAGCTTAGGTCTCACAGATACGCAGTATTTT.